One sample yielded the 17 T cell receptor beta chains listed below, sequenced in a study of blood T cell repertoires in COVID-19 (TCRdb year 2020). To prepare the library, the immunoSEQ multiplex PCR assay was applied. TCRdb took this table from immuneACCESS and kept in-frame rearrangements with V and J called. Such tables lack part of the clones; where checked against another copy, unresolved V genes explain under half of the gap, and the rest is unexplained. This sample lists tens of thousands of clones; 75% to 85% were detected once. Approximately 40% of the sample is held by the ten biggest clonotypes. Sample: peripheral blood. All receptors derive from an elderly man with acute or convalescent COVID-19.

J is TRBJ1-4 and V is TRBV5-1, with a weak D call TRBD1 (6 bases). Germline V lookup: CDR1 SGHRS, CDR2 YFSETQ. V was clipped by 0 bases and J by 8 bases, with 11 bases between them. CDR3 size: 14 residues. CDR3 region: CASSLVGRGEKLFF. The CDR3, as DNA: TGCGCCAGCAGCTTGGTCGGCAGGGGCGAAAAACTGTTTTTT.

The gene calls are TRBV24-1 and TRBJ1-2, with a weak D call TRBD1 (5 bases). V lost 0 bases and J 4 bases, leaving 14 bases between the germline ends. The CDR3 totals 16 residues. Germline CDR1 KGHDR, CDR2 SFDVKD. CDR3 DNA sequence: TGTGCCACCAGTGATTTGGAAGCCAGGGTGGGCTATGGCTACACCTTC. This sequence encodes CATSDLEARVGYGYTF.

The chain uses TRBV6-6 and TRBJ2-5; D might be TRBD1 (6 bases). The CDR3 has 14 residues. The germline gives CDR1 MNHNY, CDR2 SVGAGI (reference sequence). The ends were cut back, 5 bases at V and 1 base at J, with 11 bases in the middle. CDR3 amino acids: CASSRPDSQETQYF. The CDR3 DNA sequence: TGTGCCAGCAGTAGACCGGACAGCCAAGAGACCCAGTACTTC.

The DNA for the CDR3 is TGCGCCAGCAGCCAAGAGCTCCAGGGGGACCGCTCTGGAAACACCATATATTTT. Translated, it gives CASSQELQGDRSGNTIYF. This chain connects TRBV4-1 to TRBJ1-3; the match to TRBD1 covers 7 bases. From germline, CDR1 is MGHRA and CDR2 YSYEKL. Trimming at V came to 0 bases and at J to 0 bases, leaving 8 bases not matched to a gene. The CDR3 is 18 amino acids.

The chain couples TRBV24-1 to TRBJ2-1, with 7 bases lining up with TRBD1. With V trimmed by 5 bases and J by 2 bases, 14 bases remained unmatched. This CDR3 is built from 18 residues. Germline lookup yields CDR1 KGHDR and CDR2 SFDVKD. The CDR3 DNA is TGTGCCACCAGTGCCCTGAGGGACAGATCGTCCCCCTACAATGAGCAGTTCTTC. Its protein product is CATSALRDRSSPYNEQFF.

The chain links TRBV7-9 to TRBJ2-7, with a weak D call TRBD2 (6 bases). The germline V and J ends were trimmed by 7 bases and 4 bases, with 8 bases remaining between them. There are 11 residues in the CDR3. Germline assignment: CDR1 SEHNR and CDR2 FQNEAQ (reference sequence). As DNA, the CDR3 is TGTGCCAGCACGGGGGAGTACGAGCAGTACTTC. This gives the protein CASTGEYEQYF.

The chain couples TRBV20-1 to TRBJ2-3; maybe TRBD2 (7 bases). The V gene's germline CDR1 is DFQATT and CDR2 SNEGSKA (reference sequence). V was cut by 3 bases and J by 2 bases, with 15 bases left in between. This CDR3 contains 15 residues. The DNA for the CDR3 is TGCAGTGCTAGTTTGAGGGGGGGACACACAGATACGCAGTATTTT. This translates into CSASLRGGHTDTQYF.

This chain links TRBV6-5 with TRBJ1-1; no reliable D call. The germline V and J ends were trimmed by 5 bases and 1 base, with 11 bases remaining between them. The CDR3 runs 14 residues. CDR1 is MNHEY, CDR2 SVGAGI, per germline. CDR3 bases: TGTGCCAGCAGTACTGACCGGGGGAACACTGAAGCTTTCTTT. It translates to CASSTDRGNTEAFF.

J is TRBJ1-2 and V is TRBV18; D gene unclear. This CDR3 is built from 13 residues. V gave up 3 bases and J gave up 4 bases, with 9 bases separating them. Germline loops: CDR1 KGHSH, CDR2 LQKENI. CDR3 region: CASSPEGGYGYTF. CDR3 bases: TGTGCCAGCTCACCCGAGGGAGGCTATGGCTACACCTTC. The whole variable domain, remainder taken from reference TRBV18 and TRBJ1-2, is NAGVMQNPRHLVRRRGQEARLRCSPMKGHSHVYWYRQLPEEGLKFMVYLQKENIIDESGMPKERFSAEFPKEGPSILRIQQVVRGDSAAYFCASSPEGGYGYTFGSGTRLTVV.

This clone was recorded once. CDR3: CASSLRETQYF. The CDR3 coding sequence is TGTGCCAGCAGTTTGCGAGAGACCCAGTACTTC. The gene calls are TRBV28 and TRBJ2-5; no firm D call. Germline CDR1 MDHEN, CDR2 SYDVKM. The CDR3 loop spans 11 amino acids. V shed 3 bases and J shed 4 bases, with 3 bases lying between them.

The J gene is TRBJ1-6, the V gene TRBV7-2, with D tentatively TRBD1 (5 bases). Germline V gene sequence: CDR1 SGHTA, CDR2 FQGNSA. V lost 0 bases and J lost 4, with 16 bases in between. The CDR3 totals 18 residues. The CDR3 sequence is CASSLAGRGGGYNSPLHF. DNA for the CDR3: TGTGCCAGCAGCTTAGCGGGACGGGGTGGGGGGTATAATTCACCCCTCCACTTT.

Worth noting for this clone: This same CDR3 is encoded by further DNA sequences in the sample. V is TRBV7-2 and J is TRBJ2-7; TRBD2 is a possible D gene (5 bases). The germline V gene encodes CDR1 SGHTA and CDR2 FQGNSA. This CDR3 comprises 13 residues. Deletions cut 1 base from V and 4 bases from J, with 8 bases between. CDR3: CASSLGGQYEQYF. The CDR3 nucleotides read TGTGCCAGCAGCTTAGGAGGGCAGTACGAGCAGTACTTC.

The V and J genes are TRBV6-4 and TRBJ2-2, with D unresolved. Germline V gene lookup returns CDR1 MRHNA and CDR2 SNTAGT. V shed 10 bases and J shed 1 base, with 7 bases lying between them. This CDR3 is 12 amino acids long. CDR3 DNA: TGTGCCACCAGACAGAACACCGGGGAGCTGTTTTTT. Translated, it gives CATRQNTGELFF.

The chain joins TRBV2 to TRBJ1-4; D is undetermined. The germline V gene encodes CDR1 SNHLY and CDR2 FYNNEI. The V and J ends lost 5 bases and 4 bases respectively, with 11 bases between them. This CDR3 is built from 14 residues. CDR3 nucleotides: TGTGCCAGCAGTAAACAGAGGGATAATGAAAAACTGTTTTTT. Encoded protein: CASSKQRDNEKLFF.

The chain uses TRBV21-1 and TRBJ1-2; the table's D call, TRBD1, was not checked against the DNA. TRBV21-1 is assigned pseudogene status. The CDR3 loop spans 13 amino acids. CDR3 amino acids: CASSKDRNYGYTF. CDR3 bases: TGTGCCAGCAGCAAGGACAGAAACTATGGCTACACCTTC.

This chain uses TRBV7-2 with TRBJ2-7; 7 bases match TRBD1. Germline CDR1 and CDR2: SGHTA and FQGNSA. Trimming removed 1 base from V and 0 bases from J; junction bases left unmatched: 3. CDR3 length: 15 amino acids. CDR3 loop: CASSLETGSSYEQYF. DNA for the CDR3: TGTGCCAGCAGCTTAGAGACAGGGAGCTCCTACGAGCAGTACTTC.

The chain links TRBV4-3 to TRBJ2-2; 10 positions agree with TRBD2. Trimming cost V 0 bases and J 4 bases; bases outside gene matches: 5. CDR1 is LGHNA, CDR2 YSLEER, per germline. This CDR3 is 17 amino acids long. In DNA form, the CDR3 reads TGCGCCAGCAGCCAAGAGTTAGCGGGGGGCCCCACCGGGGAGCTGTTTTTT. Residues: CASSQELAGGPTGELFF.